Each of the 5 T cell receptor beta chains below was sequenced from the same sample in a study of control samples from healthy donors and cancer patients. Assay: immunoSEQ multiplex PCR; the TCRdb copy retains only in-frame clones and omits some. The table records around 71,000 clones, 87% of them present only once. Material for sequencing was PBMCs. These TCRs come from a woman between 50 and 59 years old with head and neck cancer.

J is TRBJ2-7 and V is TRBV18; TRBD1 aligns across 10 bases. The CDR3 length is 16 residues. The germline V gene has CDR1 KGHSH and CDR2 LQKENI. Trimming took 4 bases from V and 3 from J; bases not matched to a gene: 9. CDR3 sequence reads: CASSLLSGQGYYEQYF. CDR3 DNA sequence: TGTGCCAGCTCACTTTTATCGGGACAGGGGTACTACGAGCAGTACTTC.

This chain links TRBV7-9 with TRBJ2-7; D gene ambiguous. The CDR3 spans 14 residues. The germline V gene has CDR1 SEHNR and CDR2 FQNEAQ (reference sequence). With 5 bases removed from V and 2 bases from J, the gap between germline ends came to 13 bases. CDR3 loop: CASSKMSVTYEQYF. The DNA of the CDR3 is TGTGCCAGCAGCAAAATGTCTGTGACCTACGAGCAGTACTTC.

This clone showed up just once. The rearrangement uses TRBV19 and TRBJ1-4; 7 positions match TRBD1. The V segment lost 2 bases and the J segment 0 bases; nucleotides outside the gene matches: 0. The CDR3 has 15 residues. CDR1 LNHDA and CDR2 SQIVND come from the germline V gene (reference sequence). The CDR3 nucleotides are TGTGCCAGTAGTATAACAGGGGCAACTAATGAAAAACTGTTTTTT. It yields the protein CASSITGATNEKLFF.

This chain joins TRBV15 and TRBJ1-1; TRBD1 might be the D (5 bases). V gave up 1 base and J gave up 0 bases, with 15 bases separating them. CDR3 length equals 17 residues. CDR1 and CDR2 (germline): LNHNV, YYDKDF (reference sequence). The CDR3 nucleotides read TGTGCCACCAGCAGAGGCGGCAGGGCAGGCATGAACACTGAAGCTTTCTTT. As protein: CATSRGGRAGMNTEAFF.

V is TRBV19 and J is TRBJ1-3; D remains unclear. CDR1 is LNHDA and CDR2 is SQIVND in the germline V gene (reference sequence). The CDR3 extends over 15 amino acids. V was trimmed by 5 bases and J by 5 bases, leaving 16 bases between them. The CDR3 is CASSVTATARNTIYF. For the CDR3, the DNA is TGTGCCAGTAGTGTAACAGCGACCGCTCGAAACACCATATATTTT. The full variable domain, its missing parts supplied by reference TRBV19 and TRBJ1-3, is DGGITQSPKYLFRKEGQNVTLSCEQNLNHDAMYWYRQDPGQGLRLIYYSQIVNDFQKGDIAEGYSVSREKKESFPLTVTSAQKNPTAFYLCASSVTATARNTIYFGEGSWLTVV.